The source of this T cell receptor (beta chain) is a study of CD4+ T cells in melanoma. Findings of the study overall: CD8+ T cell, macrophage and B cell function reportedly correlated with neoantigen-specific CD4+ T cells. Diverse differentiation states were reported for melanoma neoantigen-specific CD4+ T cells.

Profiling relied on immunoSEQ multiplex PCR, and the TCRdb table lists in-frame clones only, not all of them. The table records 110,000 to 150,000 clones, 92% of them present only once. Turning to this clone: As yet, its antigen is unknown.

V shed 1 base and J 10 bases; nucleotides not matched to a gene: 9. The CDR3 has 15 residues. In germline, CDR1 is LNHDA, CDR2 SQIVND (reference sequence). The chain uses TRBV19 and TRBJ2-1, with TRBD2 identical over 8 bases. This TCR came from a human donor with melanoma. DNA of the CDR3: TGTGCCAGTAGTATAGGTGCGGGGGGCCTTCGAGAGCAGTTCTTC. Residues: CASSIGAGGLREQFF.